This record covers a single TCR beta chain. Its specificity is not known. These data belong to a study of regulatory T cells in long-lasting Graves disease. Findings and caveats of the study: Investigators studied peripheral blood only, not thyroid tissue.

Investigators prepared the TCR beta libraries by applying iRepertoire HTBI primers and Arm-PCR of CDR3 regions. Using its own MiXCR run on the multiplex PCR reads, TCRdb lists one record per CDR3 protein. The sample has 400,000 to 600,000 distinct CDR3 sequences; roughly a fifth are singletons. Time point indicated: persistent/refractory GD, antithyroid drugs over 5 years with positive TRAb. Isolated PBMC RNA provided the starting material for the TCR library. The clonotype originates from a female donor with Graves disease. Sequencing was performed on peripheral blood mononuclear cells (PBMCs), taken when the disease was refractory, from a patient treated with antithyroid drugs.

The CDR3 DNA reads as TGTGCCAGCAGCTCAAGCACCGGGACCGGGGAGCTGTTTTTT. It codes for CASSSSTGTGELFF. This chain links TRBV7-3 with TRBJ2-2; D is ambiguous. Germline V gene sequence: CDR1 SGHTA, CDR2 FQGTGA. The CDR3 length is 14 residues. V was shortened by 4 bases and J by 5 bases, with 11 bases between the two germline ends. The whole variable domain, remainder taken from reference TRBV7-3 and TRBJ2-2, is GAGVSQTPSNKVTEKGKYVELRCDPISGHTALYWYRQSLGQGPEFLIYFQGTGAADDSGLPNDRFFAVRPEGSVSTLKIQRTERGDSAVYLCASSSSTGTGELFFGEGSRLTVL.